Listed below are T cell receptor beta chains from one sample, sequenced in a study of cytomegalovirus exposure and HLA in healthy donors. Data came from immunoSEQ multiplex PCR; TCRdb stores just in-frame clones and leaves some out. The sample shows 150,000 to 200,000 clones, under 85% of them seen only once. The sample taken for sequencing was PBMCs. The receptors shown here come from a man aged 50 to 60 in good health and CMV-seropositive. CDR3s include the opening cysteine and the closing phenylalanine or tryptophan. D genes are given only for firm matches. Not all rows give a size; the values are once, few, many and, for expanded clones, a class.

cdr3_aa: CASSFTGSGTGELFF
cdr3_nt: TGCGCCAGCAGCTTTACAGGGTCCGGCACCGGGGAGCTGTTTTTT
v_call: TRBV5-1
d_call: NA
clone_size: NA
j_call: TRBJ2-2

cdr3_aa: CATSRDRDRGNNEQFF
cdr3_nt: TGTGCCACCAGCAGAGATAGGGACAGGGGGAACAATGAGCAGTTCTTC
v_call: TRBV15
d_call: TRBD1
clone_size: NA
j_call: TRBJ2-1

cdr3_aa: CASSQDPRGPYEQYF
cdr3_nt: TGCGCCAGCAGCCAAGACCCCAGGGGGCCGTACGAGCAGTACTTC
v_call: TRBV4-3
d_call: TRBD1
clone_size: NA
j_call: TRBJ2-7

cdr3_aa: CASRGTGGFSQPQHF
cdr3_nt: TGTGCCAGCAGAGGGACAGGGGGCTTTTCTCAGCCCCAGCATTTT
v_call: TRBV6-1
d_call: TRBD1
clone_size: NA
j_call: TRBJ1-5

cdr3_aa: CSATGTGASYEQYF
cdr3_nt: TGCAGCGCCACGGGGACAGGGGCTAGCTACGAGCAGTACTTC
v_call: TRBV29-1
d_call: TRBD1
clone_size: NA
j_call: TRBJ2-7

cdr3_aa: CASSQVVWESSYEQYF
cdr3_nt: TGCGCCAGCAGCCAAGTAGTGTGGGAGAGCTCCTACGAGCAGTACTTC
v_call: TRBV4-1
d_call: NA
clone_size: NA
j_call: TRBJ2-7

cdr3_aa: CASSQDHGTGAWGTEAFF
cdr3_nt: TGCGCCAGCAGCCAAGATCATGGGACAGGGGCGTGGGGTACTGAAGCTTTCTTT
v_call: TRBV4-1
d_call: TRBD1
clone_size: NA
j_call: TRBJ1-1

cdr3_aa: CASSIVGGRSYGYTF
cdr3_nt: TGTGCCAGTAGTATAGTAGGGGGCAGGAGCTATGGCTACACCTTC
v_call: TRBV19
d_call: TRBD1
clone_size: once
j_call: TRBJ1-2

cdr3_aa: CASSLGHDRPNQPQHF
cdr3_nt: TGCGCCAGCAGCTTGGGGCATGACAGGCCCAATCAGCCCCAGCATTTT
v_call: TRBV5-1
d_call: NA
clone_size: NA
j_call: TRBJ1-5

cdr3_aa: CASSWQKVARETQYF
cdr3_nt: TGTGCCAGCAGCTGGCAAAAAGTGGCAAGAGAGACCCAGTACTTC
v_call: TRBV7-2
d_call: NA
clone_size: NA
j_call: TRBJ2-5

cdr3_aa: CASRTGHNTEAFF
cdr3_nt: TGTGCCAGTAGGACAGGGCATAACACTGAAGCTTTCTTT
v_call: TRBV2
d_call: TRBD1
clone_size: NA
j_call: TRBJ1-1

cdr3_aa: CASSLSIGTRTEKLFF
cdr3_nt: TGTGCCAGCAGTTTATCGATCGGGACAAGGACTGAAAAACTGTTTTTT
v_call: TRBV27
d_call: NA
clone_size: NA
j_call: TRBJ1-4

cdr3_aa: CASRSGTIYNEQFF
cdr3_nt: TGTGCCAGCAGGTCCGGGACAATCTACAATGAGCAGTTCTTC
v_call: TRBV7-9
d_call: NA
clone_size: NA
j_call: TRBJ2-1

cdr3_aa: CASSVVVAGVTEAFF
cdr3_nt: TGTGCCAGCAGCGTAGTAGTGGCGGGGGTTACTGAAGCTTTCTTT
v_call: TRBV9
d_call: NA
clone_size: once
j_call: TRBJ1-1

cdr3_aa: CASNPQGNTGELFF
cdr3_nt: TGTGCCAGCAACCCCCAGGGGAACACCGGGGAGCTGTTTTTT
v_call: TRBV28
d_call: NA
clone_size: NA
j_call: TRBJ2-2

cdr3_aa: CASRNGPTNEKLFF
cdr3_nt: TGTGCCAGCAGGAATGGCCCCACGAATGAAAAACTGTTTTTT
v_call: TRBV6-5
d_call: NA
clone_size: NA
j_call: TRBJ1-4

cdr3_aa: CASYRTENTEAFF
cdr3_nt: TGTGCCAGCTACCGGACAGAGAACACTGAAGCTTTCTTT
v_call: TRBV6-1
d_call: NA
clone_size: NA
j_call: TRBJ1-1

cdr3_aa: CASSLGGGTNEKLFF
cdr3_nt: TGCGCCAGCAGCTTGGGCGGGGGGACTAATGAAAAACTGTTTTTT
v_call: TRBV5-1
d_call: NA
clone_size: NA
j_call: TRBJ1-4

cdr3_aa: CASSYPRTGANEKLFF
cdr3_nt: TGTGCCAGCAGTTACCCACGGACAGGGGCTAATGAAAAACTGTTTTTT
v_call: TRBV6-6
d_call: TRBD1
clone_size: NA
j_call: TRBJ1-4

cdr3_aa: CASSRYRVEDTGELFF
cdr3_nt: TGTGCCAGCAGTCGTTACAGGGTCGAAGACACCGGGGAGCTGTTTTTT
v_call: TRBV6-6
d_call: NA
clone_size: NA
j_call: TRBJ2-2

cdr3_aa: CASSKNLDSSYGYTF
cdr3_nt: TGTGCCAGCAGCAAAAACCTGGACAGTTCCTATGGCTACACCTTC
v_call: TRBV5-4
d_call: NA
clone_size: few
j_call: TRBJ1-2

cdr3_aa: CATVTGLNTEAFF
cdr3_nt: TGTGCCACCGTAACAGGGTTGAACACTGAAGCTTTCTTT
v_call: TRBV10-3
d_call: NA
clone_size: NA
j_call: TRBJ1-1

cdr3_aa: CASSSGRQGATEQYF
cdr3_nt: TGCGCCAGCAGCTCTGGCAGACAGGGGGCGACCGAGCAGTACTTC
v_call: TRBV5-1
d_call: TRBD1
clone_size: NA
j_call: TRBJ2-7

cdr3_aa: CASSANRGDRAGNTIYF
cdr3_nt: TGTGCCAGCAGCGCAAACAGGGGGGATAGAGCTGGAAATACCATATATTTT
v_call: TRBV9
d_call: TRBD1
clone_size: NA
j_call: TRBJ1-3

cdr3_aa: CASSSPGYEQYF
cdr3_nt: TGTGCCAGCAGTTCCCCGGGGTACGAGCAGTACTTC
v_call: TRBV28
d_call: NA
clone_size: NA
j_call: TRBJ2-7

cdr3_aa: CASSLFAGGSYNEQFF
cdr3_nt: TGTGCCAGCAGTTTATTTGCGGGAGGGTCCTACAATGAGCAGTTCTTC
v_call: TRBV27
d_call: TRBD2
clone_size: NA
j_call: TRBJ2-1

cdr3_aa: CASSLARPQSKQYF
cdr3_nt: TGTGCCAGCAGCTTAGCGCGGCCCCAATCAAAGCAGTACTTC
v_call: TRBV7-2
d_call: NA
clone_size: NA
j_call: TRBJ2-7

cdr3_aa: CASRLLSGPSTDTQYF
cdr3_nt: TGTGCCAGCAGGCTCCTTAGCGGGCCTAGCACAGATACGCAGTATTTT
v_call: TRBV5-8
d_call: TRBD2
clone_size: NA
j_call: TRBJ2-3

cdr3_aa: CASSQLPVRASTF
cdr3_nt: TGTGCCAGCAGCCAGTTACCGGTGAGGGCTTCCACCTTC
v_call: TRBV5-6
d_call: NA
clone_size: NA
j_call: TRBJ1-2

cdr3_aa: CASSLFRNYGYTF
cdr3_nt: TGTGCCAGCAGTTTGTTCAGGAACTATGGCTACACCTTC
v_call: TRBV27
d_call: NA
clone_size: NA
j_call: TRBJ1-2

cdr3_aa: CASSVGLADEQFF
cdr3_nt: TGTGCCAGCAGCGTAGGTCTAGCGGATGAGCAGTTCTTC
v_call: TRBV9
d_call: TRBD2
clone_size: NA
j_call: TRBJ2-1

cdr3_aa: CASSLVQGWGSPLHF
cdr3_nt: TGTGCCAGCAGTTTAGTACAGGGTTGGGGTTCACCCCTCCACTTT
v_call: TRBV27
d_call: NA
clone_size: once
j_call: TRBJ1-6

cdr3_aa: CASSSGGEQYF
cdr3_nt: TGTGCCAGCAGCTCAGGGGGCGAGCAGTACTTC
v_call: TRBV5-8
d_call: TRBD1
clone_size: NA
j_call: TRBJ2-7